This TCR beta chain is from a study of blood T cell repertoires in COVID-19 (dated by TCRdb to 2020 to 2021). About the study as a whole: Samples from collaborators originated in the United States, Italy and Spain and spanned both the acute and convalescent phases of COVID-19. The material from the prospective study consisted of cDNA or gDNA derived from T cells, B-cell-depleted T cells, or PBMCs. Deeply sampled blood TCRbeta repertoires from subjects exposed to, actively infected with, or recovered from COVID-19 were included in the dataset. Sample metadata almost always included a de-identified subject ID, COVID-19 status, age in years and sex. Where HLA class I and class II types were available, the types were taken from metadata supplied by the sample provider, not from assay-based typing. A freely available public database, intended as a resource for researchers studying the immune response to SARS-CoV-2, is where the repertoires were released. The samples were drawn from two sources: the first 160 participants of the ongoing ImmuneRACE study, and approximately 1,300 subjects contributed by 6 global collaborators.

The immunoSEQ Assay, a bias-controlled multiplex PCR, was used to amplify TCRbeta CDR3 regions from genomic DNA. As for how the authors treated the data: The number of nucleated cells in each sample was estimated by amplification of reference gene primers within the assay. To quantify the absolute abundance of each unique TCRbeta CDR3 rearrangement, sequence reads were collapsed and filtered. For each sample, productive Simpson clonality was calculated by taking the square root of Simpson's diversity index across productive rearrangements. In its TCRdb copy, this immuneACCESS table keeps in-frame sequences only and misses some clones. Where compared with another copy, unresolved V genes explain less than half of these, and the others have no known cause. That table supplies the V and J calls and clone size; D and trimming were determined from the DNA. In all, the sample holds some 220,000 clones, and about four fifths of those were seen once. The ten top clones hold roughly 4% of the sample.

For this clone: No antigen is known for it. Base qualities are missing; no much larger clone stands one base away.

Trimming takes 5 bases from V and 5 bases from J, and the germline ends sit 19 bases apart. The CDR3 starts with the cysteine, ends with the phenylalanine, and has 15 residues. The CDR3 DNA has 45 bases and is translated from base 1. The germline V gene specifies SGHRS as CDR1 and YFSETQ as CDR2. Study-wide findings and limitations: How much clinical and demographic metadata was included differed by source and by participant, and the metadata was provided uncurated.

The collaborating institutions used their own protocols to collect whole blood in K2EDTA tubes. For TCRbeta analysis, collaborators shipped samples as frozen whole blood, isolated PBMCs, or DNA extracted from either of those sample types. The clonotype was recovered from a man over 45 with acute or convalescent COVID-19. Sequencing used peripheral blood. The receptor chain draws on TRBV5-1 and TRBJ1-2, and TRBD1 may be the D gene, going by 5 matching bases. Here the CDR3 is given as CASSSDMAAWYGYTF. The nucleotide sequence reads as follows: TGCGCCAGCAGTTCGGACATGGCCGCATGGTATGGCTACACCTTC.